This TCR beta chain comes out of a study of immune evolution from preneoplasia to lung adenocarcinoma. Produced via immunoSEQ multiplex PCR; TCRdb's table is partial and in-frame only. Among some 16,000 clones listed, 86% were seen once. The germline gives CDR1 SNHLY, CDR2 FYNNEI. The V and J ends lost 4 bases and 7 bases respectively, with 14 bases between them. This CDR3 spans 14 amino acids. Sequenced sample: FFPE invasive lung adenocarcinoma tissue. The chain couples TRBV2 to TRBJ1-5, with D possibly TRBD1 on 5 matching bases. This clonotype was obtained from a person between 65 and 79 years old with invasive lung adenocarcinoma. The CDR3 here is CASSGRGGGQPQHF. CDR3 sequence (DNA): TGTGCCAGCAGTGGACGGGGGGGTGGGCAGCCCCAGCATTTT.